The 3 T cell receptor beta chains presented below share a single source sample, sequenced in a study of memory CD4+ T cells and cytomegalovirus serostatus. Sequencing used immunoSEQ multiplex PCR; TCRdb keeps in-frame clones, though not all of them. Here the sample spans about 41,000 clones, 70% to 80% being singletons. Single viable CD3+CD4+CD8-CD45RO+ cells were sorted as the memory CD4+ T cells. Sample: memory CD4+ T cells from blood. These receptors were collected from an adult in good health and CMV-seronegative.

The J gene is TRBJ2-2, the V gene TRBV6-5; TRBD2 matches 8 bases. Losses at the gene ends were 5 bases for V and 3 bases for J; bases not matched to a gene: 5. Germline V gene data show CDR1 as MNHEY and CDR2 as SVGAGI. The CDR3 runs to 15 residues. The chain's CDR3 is CASSRGTSDTGELFF. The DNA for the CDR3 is TGTGCCAGCAGTCGCGGGACTAGTGACACCGGGGAGCTGTTTTTT.

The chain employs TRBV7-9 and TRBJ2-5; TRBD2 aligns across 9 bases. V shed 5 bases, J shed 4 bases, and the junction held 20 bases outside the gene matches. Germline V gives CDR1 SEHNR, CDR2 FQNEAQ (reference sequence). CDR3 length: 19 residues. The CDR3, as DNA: TGTGCCAGCAGCCCCCGGGTGGCGGGGGGGGCCCGTTCGAGAGAGACCCAGTACTTC. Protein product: CASSPRVAGGARSRETQYF. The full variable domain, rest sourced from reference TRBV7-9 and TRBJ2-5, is DTGVSQNPRHKITKRGQNVTFRCDPISEHNRLYWYRQTLGQGPEFLTYFQNEAQLEKSRLLSDRFSAERPKGSFSTLEIQRTEQGDSAMYLCASSPRVAGGARSRETQYFGPGTRLLVL.

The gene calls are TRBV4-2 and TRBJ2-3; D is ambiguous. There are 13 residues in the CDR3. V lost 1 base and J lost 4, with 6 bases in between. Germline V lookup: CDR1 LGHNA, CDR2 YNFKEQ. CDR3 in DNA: TGTGCCAGCAGCCAAGGGGAATCAGATACGCAGTATTTT. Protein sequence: CASSQGESDTQYF.